What follows are 8 T cell receptor beta chains derived from one specimen sequenced in a study of blood T cells in healthy people across ages. Using a J-beta primer mix together with a sample-barcoded 5' primer, a second PCR was run for about 7 to 12 cycles. MiXCR, run by TCRdb on the 5' RACE reads, gives a single entry per CDR3 protein. The sample contains roughly 730,000 distinct CDR3 sequences, more than 50% of which appear only once. The sequenced sample consisted of blood. These receptors were obtained from a man aged 40-50 years in good health.

V gene TRBV30 combines with J gene TRBJ1-5; TRBD1 might be the D (6 bases). Trimming removed 4 bases from V and 15 bases from J, with 25 bases in between. Per germline, CDR1 GTSNPN and CDR2 SVGIG (reference sequence). CDR3 length: 14 amino acids. Here the CDR3 reads CAWTPGLGTFPLHF. CDR3 coding DNA: TGTGCCTGGACGCCCGGGCTGGGGACATTCCCCTTGCATTTT.

This clonotype has only a few counts. This chain uses TRBV5-1 with TRBJ2-1; 7 bases fit TRBD2. The germline V gene has CDR1 SGHRS and CDR2 YFSETQ. This CDR3 region has 15 residues. After removal of 2 bases from V and 7 bases from J, the junction contained 9 bases not matched to a gene. The CDR3 reads CASSFGGLLGNEQFF. The CDR3 DNA reads as TGCGCCAGCAGCTTTGGGGGACTATTAGGAAATGAGCAGTTCTTC.

In the case of this clonotype: Mismatch with germline at one junction end may stem from a read error. V usage is TRBV20-1 and J usage is TRBJ2-3; possibly TRBD1 or TRBD2 for D (6 bases each). CDR1 is DFQATT and CDR2 is SNEGSKA in the germline V gene (reference sequence). The CDR3 totals 13 residues. CDR3 in amino acids: CRASGGTTDTQYF. The CDR3 DNA follows: TGCAGGGCTAGTGGGGGGACAACAGATACGCAGTATTTT.

The CDR3 loop reads CASSPPSSRGNTEAFF. The DNA of the CDR3 is TGTGCCAGCTCACCACCGTCCAGCAGGGGGAACACTGAAGCTTTCTTT. The rearrangement uses TRBV18 and TRBJ1-1, with a tentative D call TRBD1 (6 bases). Trimming pared 0 bases from V and 1 base from J, leaving 12 bases between. CDR3 size: 16 residues. Germline-derived CDR1 and CDR2 are KGHSH and LQKENI.

This sequence joins TRBV7-2 and TRBJ2-7, with 7 bases lining up with TRBD2. Germline CDR1 SGHTA, CDR2 FQGNSA. The CDR3 sequence is 14 residues long. V lost 1 base to trimming and J lost 3 bases; unmatched junction nucleotides: 3. This CDR3 is CASSLDWTSYEQYF. In DNA, the CDR3 is TGTGCCAGCAGCTTAGATTGGACTAGCTACGAGCAGTACTTC.

The V and J genes are TRBV7-6 and TRBJ2-1; possibly TRBD1 or TRBD2 for D (6 bases each). Trimming took off 5 bases at V and 9 bases at J, with 17 bases between the two ends. Germline V gene sequence: CDR1 SGHVS, CDR2 FNYEAQ. The CDR3 has 14 residues. In DNA form, the CDR3 reads TGTGCCAGCAGCGACAACACCAGGGGAGGTGAGCAGTTCTTC. It is translated as CASSDNTRGGEQFF.

This clonotype was seen repeatedly, ten times or more. The V gene is TRBV29-1, the J gene TRBJ2-7, with a tentative D call TRBD2 (6 bases). CDR1 SQVTM and CDR2 ANQGSEA come from the germline V gene. This CDR3 has 15 amino acids. Deletions cut 4 bases from V and 1 base from J, with 17 bases between. This CDR3 is CSVGGSAGISYEQYF. The CDR3 DNA reads TGCAGCGTTGGGGGTTCCGCGGGAATTTCCTACGAGCAGTACTTC.

This clonotype was recorded a few times. V and J are TRBV7-2 and TRBJ1-2; 7 bases align to TRBD1. CDR3 length: 14 amino acids. Germline CDR1 reads SGHTA; CDR2 reads FQGNSA. V was pared by 2 bases and J by 7 bases, with 7 bases of the junction left unmatched. CDR3 coding DNA: TGTGCCAGCAGCTTAAATAAAGGGGGCGCTGGCTACACCTTC. Translation: CASSLNKGGAGYTF.